The clone carrying this TCR beta chain is a singleton in its sample. Its antigen is unknown. TCRdb's table, derived via immunoSEQ multiplex PCR, lists solely in-frame clones and lacks some. The sample contains about 97,000 clones, about 89% of which appear only once. The record originates from a study of T cell responses to AZD1222 COVID-19 vaccine. Study background: Second-dose timings of about 4 or about 12 weeks were pooled. Broader study findings: When two AZD1222 doses had been given, Spike-specific TCR breadth and depth rose. Repertoire sampling happened only post peak T cell response.

Looked up from germline, CDR1 is MRHNA and CDR2 is SNTAGT. The V gene end was trimmed by 2 bases and the J gene end by 3 bases; junction bases not matched to a gene: 2. The CDR3 contains 15 residues. The source is an adult in good health. The chain has TRBV6-4 and TRBJ2-1; TRBD2 agrees at 9 bases. The sequences come from peripheral blood, collected on day 0 of AZD1222 vaccination. The DNA of the CDR3 is TGTGCCAGCAGTGACAGCGGGAGGCTCTACAATGAGCAGTTCTTC. Amino acid sequence: CASSDSGRLYNEQFF.